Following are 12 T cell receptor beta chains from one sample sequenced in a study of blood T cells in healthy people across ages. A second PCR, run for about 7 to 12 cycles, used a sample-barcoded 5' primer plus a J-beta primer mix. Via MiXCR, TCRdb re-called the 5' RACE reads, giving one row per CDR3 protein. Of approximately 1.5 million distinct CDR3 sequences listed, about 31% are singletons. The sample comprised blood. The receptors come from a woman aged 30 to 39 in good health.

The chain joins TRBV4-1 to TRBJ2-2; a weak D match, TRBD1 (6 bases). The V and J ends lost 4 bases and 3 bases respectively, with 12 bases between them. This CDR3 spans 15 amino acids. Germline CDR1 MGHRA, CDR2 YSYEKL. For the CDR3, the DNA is TGCGCCAGCAGCCCGGGACACCTTTACACCGGGGAGCTGTTTTTT. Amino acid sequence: CASSPGHLYTGELFF.

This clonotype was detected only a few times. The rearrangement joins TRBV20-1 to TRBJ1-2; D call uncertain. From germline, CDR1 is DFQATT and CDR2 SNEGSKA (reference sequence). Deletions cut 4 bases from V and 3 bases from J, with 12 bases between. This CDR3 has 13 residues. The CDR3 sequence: CSATGLWDYGYTF. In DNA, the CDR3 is TGCAGTGCTACCGGACTTTGGGACTATGGCTACACCTTC.

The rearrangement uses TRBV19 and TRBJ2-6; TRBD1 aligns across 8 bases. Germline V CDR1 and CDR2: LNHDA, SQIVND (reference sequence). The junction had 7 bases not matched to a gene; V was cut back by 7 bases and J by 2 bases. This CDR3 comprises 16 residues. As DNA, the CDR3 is TGTGCCAGTAAAGACAGGGGTACTGCTGGGGCCAACGTCCTGACTTTC. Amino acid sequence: CASKDRGTAGANVLTF.

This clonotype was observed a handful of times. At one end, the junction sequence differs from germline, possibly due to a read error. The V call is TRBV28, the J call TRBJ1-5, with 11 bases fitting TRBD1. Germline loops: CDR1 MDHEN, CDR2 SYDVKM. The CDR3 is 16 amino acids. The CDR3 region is CASSPGGQGENRPQHF. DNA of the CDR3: TGTGCCAGCAGTCCCGGGGGACAGGGGGAGAATCGGCCCCAGCATTTT.

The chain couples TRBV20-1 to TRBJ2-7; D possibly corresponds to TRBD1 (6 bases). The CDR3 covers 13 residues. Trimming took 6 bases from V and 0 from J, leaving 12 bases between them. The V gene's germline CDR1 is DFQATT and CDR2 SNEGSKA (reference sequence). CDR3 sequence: CSATTGFSYEQYF. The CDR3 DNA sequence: TGCAGTGCCACGACAGGTTTCTCCTACGAGCAGTACTTC.

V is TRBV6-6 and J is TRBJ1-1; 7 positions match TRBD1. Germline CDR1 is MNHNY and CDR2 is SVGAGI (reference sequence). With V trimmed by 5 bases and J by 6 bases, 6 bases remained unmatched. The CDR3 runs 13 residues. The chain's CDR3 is CASSTTQGPEAFF. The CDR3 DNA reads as TGTGCCAGCAGTACGACACAGGGGCCTGAAGCTTTCTTT.

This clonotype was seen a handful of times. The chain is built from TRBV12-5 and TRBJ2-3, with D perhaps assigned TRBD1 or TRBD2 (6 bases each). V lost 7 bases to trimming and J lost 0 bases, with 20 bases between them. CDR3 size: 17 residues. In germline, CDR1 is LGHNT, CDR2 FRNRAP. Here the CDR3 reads CASALKWGASSTDTQYF. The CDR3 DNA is TGTGCTAGTGCCCTGAAGTGGGGGGCCTCGAGCACAGATACGCAGTATTTT.

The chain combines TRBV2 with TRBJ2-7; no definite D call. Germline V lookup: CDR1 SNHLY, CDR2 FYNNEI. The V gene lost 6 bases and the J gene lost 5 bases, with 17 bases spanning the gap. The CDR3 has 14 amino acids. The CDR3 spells CASRTDHPMDEQYF. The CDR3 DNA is TGTGCCAGCAGAACGGACCATCCGATGGACGAGCAGTACTTC.

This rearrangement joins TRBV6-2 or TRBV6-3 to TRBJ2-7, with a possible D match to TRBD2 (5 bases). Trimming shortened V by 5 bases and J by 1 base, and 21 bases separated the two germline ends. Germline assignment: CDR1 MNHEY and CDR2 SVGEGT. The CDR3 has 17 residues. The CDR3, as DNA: TGTGCCAGCAGTCGCCCCGCAGGACGGGGAACATCCTACGAGCAGTACTTC. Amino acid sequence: CASSRPAGRGTSYEQYF.

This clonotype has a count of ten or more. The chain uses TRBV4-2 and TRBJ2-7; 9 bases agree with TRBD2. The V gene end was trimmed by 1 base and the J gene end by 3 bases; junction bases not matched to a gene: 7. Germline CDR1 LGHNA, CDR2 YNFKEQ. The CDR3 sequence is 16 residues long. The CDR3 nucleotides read TGTGCCAGCAGCCAAGTGGGCGCGGGAGGGCTCTACGAGCAGTACTTC. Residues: CASSQVGAGGLYEQYF.

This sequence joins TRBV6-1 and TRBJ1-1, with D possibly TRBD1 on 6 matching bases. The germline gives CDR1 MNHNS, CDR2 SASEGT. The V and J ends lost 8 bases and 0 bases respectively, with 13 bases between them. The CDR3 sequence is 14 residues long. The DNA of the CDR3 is TGTGCCAGCCCCCGGGACATAATGAACACTGAAGCTTTCTTT. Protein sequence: CASPRDIMNTEAFF.

The CDR3 sequence is CATSKGGGPSDTQYF. In DNA form, the CDR3 reads TGTGCCACCAGCAAAGGGGGGGGGCCATCAGATACGCAGTATTTT. The chain uses TRBV15 and TRBJ2-3, with a possible D match to TRBD2 (7 bases). The germline V gene encodes CDR1 LNHNV and CDR2 YYDKDF (reference sequence). V shed 4 bases and J shed 4 bases, with 15 bases lying between them. CDR3 length: 15 residues.